Presented here are 15 T cell receptor beta chains from one specimen sequenced in a study of T cell clonality in common variable immunodeficiency. Sequenced by immunoSEQ multiplex PCR; TCRdb stores in-frame clones only, minus some. The repertoire consists of around 32,000 clones, none detected only once. The sample consisted of peripheral blood mononuclear cells. The receptor source for this set is a person aged 18 to 70 in good health.

Ten or more counts support this clone. The read ends 3 residues early relative to the CDR3; the germline J gene fills the gap. The rearrangement links TRBV19 to TRBJ2-7, with TRBD2 identical over 11 bases. The CDR3 runs 14 residues. Germline CDR1 reads LNHDA; CDR2 reads SQIVND (reference sequence). V was pared by 6 bases and J by 3 bases, with 4 bases of the junction left unmatched. The sequenced CDR3 bases are TGTGCCAGTAGATCGACTAGCGGGATCTACGAG. Protein product: CASRSTSGIYE. The complete CDR3 sequence is CASRSTSGIYEQYF.

This clone was observed at least ten times. The read ends 3 residues shy of where the CDR3 ends; the end is completed using the germline J gene. V gene TRBV7-8 combines with J gene TRBJ1-1, with a possible D match to TRBD1 (6 bases). The V and J ends lost 2 bases and 6 bases respectively, with 10 bases between them. Germline V lookup: CDR1 SGHVS, CDR2 FQNEAQ. The CDR3 covers 13 residues. CDR3 loop: CASSLYGGSEAFF. The CDR3 DNA, read in part, is TGTGCCAGCAGCTTATATGGGGGCTCTGAA.

This clone was observed at least ten times. The CDR3 end falls 3 residues outside the read, so it is completed with the germline J gene. The chain is built from TRBV7-3 and TRBJ1-6, with 8 bases lining up with TRBD1. Germline CDR1 is SGHTA and CDR2 is FQGTGA. V shed 5 bases and J 10 bases; nucleotides not matched to a gene: 7. The CDR3 is made up of 14 amino acids. Partial CDR3 DNA: TGTGCCAGCAGCATGGGACAGGAGGGGTCACCC. Protein: CASSMGQEGSP. The complete CDR3 protein is CASSMGQEGSPLHF.

This clone has at least ten counts. Coverage ceases 3 residues before the CDR3 finishes, and the germline J gene fills in the end. The chain carries TRBV10-3 and TRBJ2-5; 8 nucleotides agree with TRBD2. Germline CDR1 is ENHRY and CDR2 is SYGVKD. CDR3 length equals 15 residues. Trimming at V came to 8 bases and at J to 5 bases, leaving 13 bases not matched to a gene. CDR3 region: CAIRAGSGRAETQYF. Partial CDR3 DNA: TGTGCCATCCGCGCTGGAAGCGGGAGAGCGGAGACC.

Turning to this clone: Read sequence stops 3 residues before the CDR3 end, and the germline J gene provides the missing end. V is TRBV19 and J is TRBJ2-5; TRBD2 matches 9 bases. The CDR3 consists of 13 residues. The germline CDR1 and CDR2 sequences are LNHDA and SQIVND (reference sequence). V was pared by 8 bases and J by 2 bases, with 3 bases of the junction left unmatched. Partial CDR3 DNA: TGTGCCAGTCAGACTAGCGGTCAAGAGACC. Its translation is CASQTSGQET. The full-length CDR3 reads as CASQTSGQETQYF.

This clone was detected many times. The read finishes 3 residues shy of the CDR3 end, and the germline J gene is used to complete it. V gene TRBV5-1 combines with J gene TRBJ2-2; 13 bases fit TRBD2. The CDR3 length is 17 residues. J lost 4 bases, V lost 4 bases, and 7 bases had no gene match. The germline V gene has CDR1 SGHRS and CDR2 YFSETQ. CDR3 bases read: TGCGCCAGCAGCATAGAAGGGACTAGCGGGGTCACCGGGGAG. Its translation: CASSIEGTSGVTGE. The complete CDR3 reads CASSIEGTSGVTGELFF.

The sample holds many counts of this clone. The missing CDR3 end, 3 residues past where the read stops, is filled in from the germline J gene. V gene TRBV5-1 combines with J gene TRBJ2-3; D perhaps matches TRBD1 (6 bases). CDR3 length: 16 residues. Deletions cut 0 bases from V and 2 bases from J, with 13 bases between. Germline V CDR1 and CDR2: SGHRS, YFSETQ. CDR3 DNA (partial): TGCGCCAGCAGCTTGGGGATTGGACAGATCACAGATACG. It codes for CASSLGIGQITDT. The complete CDR3 reads CASSLGIGQITDTQYF.

This clone has only a few counts. Sequencing ends 3 residues short of the CDR3 end; the germline J gene provides the rest. The rearrangement links TRBV19 to TRBJ1-1; TRBD1 agrees at 10 bases. CDR1 and CDR2 (germline): LNHDA, SQIVND (reference sequence). This CDR3 has 13 amino acids. V trimming: 10 bases; J trimming: 5 bases; junction bases outside the gene matches: 7. CDR3 DNA, as far as it was read: TGTGCCACAAGGACAGGGGGATTGACTGAA. Translating gives CATRTGGLTE. The CDR3 in full is CATRTGGLTEAFF.

This clone was seen a few times. The sequenced fragment ends 3 residues before the CDR3 boundary, so the rest is inferred from the germline J gene. The V gene is TRBV19, the J gene TRBJ1-5, with TRBD1 matching over 7 bases. The J segment lost 7 bases and the V segment lost 4 bases, leaving 13 bases of the junction unmatched. This CDR3 has 16 residues. Germline V gene data show CDR1 as LNHDA and CDR2 as SQIVND (reference sequence). Incomplete CDR3 DNA: TGTGCCAGTAGTACAAATCGACAGGGATTAAACCAGCCC. It specifies CASSTNRQGLNQP. The full CDR3 sequence reads CASSTNRQGLNQPQHF.

On this clone: The read terminates 3 residues before the CDR3 end, so the remaining end is supplied by the germline J gene. V and J are TRBV2 and TRBJ2-1; TRBD2 matches 10 bases. The CDR3 is 19 residues long. V lost 1 base to trimming and J lost 2 bases; unmatched junction nucleotides: 11. Germline-derived CDR1 and CDR2 are SNHLY and FYNNEI. The sequenced CDR3 bases are TGTGCCAGCAGTGAAGGAGGGGGCCTACTAGCGGGAACCTACAATGAG. Its protein is CASSEGGGLLAGTYNE. The whole CDR3 is CASSEGGGLLAGTYNEQFF.

Of note for this clone: The CDR3 end lies 3 residues beyond the end of the read and is filled in from the germline J gene. The V call is TRBV7-8, the J call TRBJ1-5; 7 bases agree with TRBD1. Per germline, CDR1 SGHVS and CDR2 FQNEAQ. The CDR3 totals 16 residues. The V and J ends lost 8 bases and 0 bases, in that order; junction bases with no gene match: 10. The CDR3 DNA, read in part, is TGTGCCAGCGGCCAACGGACAGGATATAGCAATCAGCCC. Protein product: CASGQRTGYSNQP. The whole CDR3 sequence reads CASGQRTGYSNQPQHF.

This clone appeared many times. Sequencing ends 3 residues short of the CDR3 end; the germline J gene provides the rest. In the same sample, other DNA sequences code for this CDR3. The V and J genes are TRBV30 and TRBJ1-3; D gene unclear. V lost 5 bases to trimming and J lost 0 bases, with 8 bases between them. Germline lookup yields CDR1 GTSNPN and CDR2 SVGIG (reference sequence). The CDR3 is made up of 13 amino acids. CDR3 bases read: TGTGCCTGGGACAAAGGCTCTGGAAACACC. Encoded protein: CAWDKGSGNT. The full CDR3 is CAWDKGSGNTIYF.

This clone was recorded many times. The read terminates 3 residues before the CDR3 end, so the remaining end is supplied by the germline J gene. This chain uses TRBV18 with TRBJ1-1, with no clear D. The CDR3 runs to 13 residues. CDR1 is KGHSH, CDR2 LQKENI, per germline. V dropped 3 bases and J dropped 1 base, with 6 bases sitting between them. Partial CDR3 DNA: TGTGCCAGCTCACCTGGGCAGAACACTGAA. This sequence encodes CASSPGQNTE. In full, the CDR3 is CASSPGQNTEAFF.

As concerns this clone: At one end the junction does not follow the germline gene, possibly because of a read error. The read stops 3 residues short of the end of the CDR3; the missing end is completed from the germline J gene. The rearrangement links TRBV7-7 to TRBJ1-4, with TRBD1 matching 9 bases. Germline V CDR1 and CDR2: SSHAT, FNYEAQ (reference sequence). This CDR3 spans 17 amino acids. The part of the CDR3 DNA that was read is TGTGCTAGCAGCTTCCGGACAGGGGAGGCGACTAATGAAAAA. Protein product: CASSFRTGEATNEK. The full CDR3 protein reads CASSFRTGEATNEKLFF. The whole variable domain, filled in from reference TRBV7-7 and TRBJ1-4, reads GAGVSQSPRYKVTKRGQDVTLRCDPISSHATLYWYQQALGQGPEFLTYFNYEAQPDKSGLPSDRFSAERPEGSISTLTIQRTEQRDSAMYRCASSFRTGEATNEKLFFGSGTQLSVL.

This clone was recorded many times. The read falls 3 residues short of the CDR3 end, and the missing part is taken from the germline J gene. V gene TRBV2 combines with J gene TRBJ1-2; 10 positions agree with TRBD1. The junction had 4 bases not matched to a gene; V was cut back by 8 bases and J by 4 bases. The CDR3 is 13 residues long. Germline values: CDR1 SNHLY, CDR2 FYNNEI. This CDR3 is CASLGQGFYGYTF. The sequenced CDR3 bases are TGTGCCAGCTTGGGACAGGGGTTCTATGGC.